Described below is a single TCR beta chain sequence and its context. Its antigen is not known. This entry comes from a study of CD8 T cells in ankylosing spondylitis. Overall study findings and caveats: CD8+ by phenotype, disease-linked clones were relatively rare in peripheral blood.

V dropped 2 bases and J dropped 3 bases, with 8 bases sitting between them. The CDR3 sequence is 13 residues long. Germline loops: CDR1 SGHVS, CDR2 FQNEAQ. TCR beta libraries were made by quantitative 5'-RACE with molecular barcodes. TCRdb independently ran MiXCR on the 5' RACE reads; one entry per CDR3 protein. The repertoire holds about 130,000 distinct CDR3 sequences, with approximately 10% as singletons. The V gene is TRBV7-8, the J gene TRBJ2-7; weak D call: TRBD2 (5 bases). The sequenced sample consisted of blood, either unsorted or a sorted T cell fraction (not recorded which). This sequence originates from a male donor with ankylosing spondylitis or in good health (not recorded which). The CDR3: CASSLSGNYEQYF. The CDR3 nucleotides are TGTGCCAGCAGCTTAAGCGGTAACTACGAGCAGTACTTC.